This T cell receptor (beta chain) stems from a study of blood T cell repertoires in COVID-19. This CDR3 contains 16 residues. Germline CDR1 is SGHTA and CDR2 is FQGTGA. V gave up 4 bases and J gave up 6 bases; unmatched junction bases: 6. Clones were read by immunoSEQ multiplex PCR, and TCRdb kept only the in-frame ones, dropping some. The sample has roughly 67,000 clones, 65% to 85% seen once; the top ten hold over 6%. The sample taken for sequencing was peripheral blood. This TCR was sampled from a woman between 50 and 59 years old with active or convalescent COVID-19. The chain combines TRBV7-3 with TRBJ2-1, with 13 positions matching TRBD2. CDR3 bases: TGTGCCAGCAGCTCTCCGGGACTAGCGGGACGCAATGAGCAGTTCTTC. Translated: CASSSPGLAGRNEQFF.